This TCR beta chain derives from a study of blood T cells in healthy people across ages. Study as a whole: With template switching, about one barcoded beta molecule was captured per two T cells. Findings of the study overall: From one million sequenced T cells, diversity estimates were lower bounds.

Primed by a sample-barcoded 5' primer and a J-beta primer mix, a second PCR proceeded for about 6 to 12 cycles. Each cDNA molecule received a tag from a template-switch adaptor that had 12 random nucleotides. TCRdb re-analysed the 5' RACE reads in MiXCR, keeping a single row per CDR3 protein. The sample includes about 760,000 distinct CDR3 sequences, 25% seen only once; the top ten take 9% to 9.5%. There are a few counts of this clonotype. Its antigen is not identified. The germline V gene has CDR1 SGHTA and CDR2 FQGTGA. Deletions cut 0 bases from V and 5 bases from J, with 17 bases between. This CDR3 is built from 17 residues. These records were also assigned to another study, of T cells of mothers and their children.

The chain links TRBV7-3 to TRBJ2-1; TRBD2 is a possible D gene (6 bases). The clonotype originates from a boy younger than 18 in good health. Input material: blood. In DNA, the CDR3 is TGTGCCAGCAGCTTAACTCCGACGGGGCGGGGAAACAATGAGCAGTTCTTC. It encodes CASSLTPTGRGNNEQFF.